These 18 T cell receptor beta chains were sequenced from one sample in a study of prognosis after radiotherapy for stage I lung cancer. Amplification of TCR beta CDR3 from genomic DNA used two-round multiplex PCR. It was primers specific to each TRBV and TRBJ gene that first-round PCR used. TCRdb redid the calling of the multiplex PCR reads with MiXCR, one entry per CDR3 protein. The data contain approximately 28,000 distinct CDR3 sequences, about 30% of them singletons. Sequencing was performed on PBMCs, taken before or after stereotactic body radiation therapy (not recorded which). The receptors originated from a donor of 50 years or more with non-small cell lung cancer.

This clonotype was recorded at least ten times. The chain joins TRBV19 to TRBJ2-1, with D perhaps given as TRBD1 or TRBD2 (5 bases each). The germline CDR1 and CDR2 sequences are LNHDA and SQIVND (reference sequence). The ends were cut back, 4 bases at V and 7 bases at J, with 14 bases in the middle. The CDR3 covers 14 residues. The CDR3: CASSTPGGGNEQFF. The CDR3 DNA is TGTGCCAGTAGTACCCCAGGTGGGGGAAATGAGCAGTTCTTC. The full variable domain, in which reference TRBV19 and TRBJ2-1 provide the parts outside the CDR3, is DGGITQSPKYLFRKEGQNVTLSCEQNLNHDAMYWYRQDPGQGLRLIYYSQIVNDFQKGDIAEGYSVSREKKESFPLTVTSAQKNPTAFYLCASSTPGGGNEQFFGPGTRLTVL.

This clonotype was seen ten or more times. This chain links TRBV4-1 with TRBJ1-3; D is unclear. The V end lost 1 base, the J end lost 0 bases, and 13 bases lay between the germline ends. Per germline, CDR1 MGHRA and CDR2 YSYEKL. The CDR3 contains 17 residues. The CDR3 protein is CASSQGGLRDSGNTIYF. CDR3 DNA sequence: TGCGCCAGCAGCCAAGGTGGACTCCGGGACTCTGGAAACACCATATATTTT.

Notes on this clonotype: Given a far larger clone just one base away, this is likely a sequencing read error. This sequence joins TRBV28 and TRBJ2-7; D unresolved. The germline V and J ends were trimmed by 5 bases and 2 bases, with 13 bases remaining between them. The CDR3 has 14 amino acids. Germline loops: CDR1 MDHEN, CDR2 SYDVKM. The CDR3 region has the DNA TGTGCCAGCAGTGTAGGACGGAATGCCTACGAGCAGTACTTC. This sequence encodes CASSVGRNAYEQYF.

This clonotype was counted many times. The CDR3 reads CASSLVGDTDTQYF. CDR3 in DNA: TGTGCCAGCTCGTTAGTGGGAGACACAGATACGCAGTATTTT. The rearrangement joins TRBV3-1 to TRBJ2-3, with a weak D call TRBD2 (5 bases). V was cut by 8 bases and J by 2 bases, with 14 bases left in between. The germline gives CDR1 LGHDT, CDR2 YNNKEL (reference sequence). CDR3 length: 14 amino acids.

At least ten counts were recorded for this clonotype. This rearrangement joins TRBV5-1 to TRBJ2-2; D is perhaps TRBD1 (6 bases). The CDR3 length is 15 residues. V was trimmed by 0 bases and J by 6 bases, leaving 12 bases between them. Germline assignment: CDR1 SGHRS and CDR2 YFSETQ. Written as DNA, the CDR3 is TGCGCCAGCAGCTTGGTACAGGGAGCCGCCGGGGAGCTGTTTTTT. It translates to CASSLVQGAAGELFF.

This clonotype has a single count. The chain has TRBV5-1 and TRBJ2-7, with 9 bases matching TRBD2. The CDR3 totals 18 residues. V dropped 1 base and J dropped 1; count of bases not matched to a gene: 12. Per germline, CDR1 SGHRS and CDR2 YFSETQ. This CDR3 reads CASSLSELGLAGSYEQYF. Written as DNA, the CDR3 is TGCGCCAGCAGCTTGTCGGAACTCGGGCTAGCGGGGTCCTACGAGCAGTACTTC.

This clonotype was counted at least ten times. The rearrangement uses TRBV30 and TRBJ2-3; 15 bases match TRBD2. This CDR3 has 13 amino acids. Germline V gene data show CDR1 as GTSNPN and CDR2 as SVGIG (reference sequence). J lost 10 bases, V lost 8 bases, and 7 bases had no gene match. The CDR3, as DNA: TGTGCCCGGCGGGGACTAGCGGGAGGACCGCAGTATTTT. It codes for CARRGLAGGPQYF. Full variable domain (missing parts from reference TRBV30 and TRBJ2-3): SQTIHQWPATLVQPVGSPLSLECTVEGTSNPNLYWYRQAAGRGLQLLFYSVGIGQISSEVPQNLSASRPQDRQFILSSKKLLLSDSGFYLCARRGLAGGPQYFGPGTRLTVL.

This clonotype was picked up many times. J is TRBJ2-7 and V is TRBV20-1; weak D call: TRBD2 (7 bases). Per the germline V gene, CDR1 is DFQATT and CDR2 is SNEGSKA (reference sequence). The V end lost 0 bases, the J end lost 1 base, and 13 bases lay between the germline ends. The CDR3 loop spans 15 amino acids. The CDR3 nucleotides are TGCAGTGCTAGAGAAGAACGGGGGGCTTCCTACGAGCAGTACTTC. Its translation is CSAREERGASYEQYF.

This clonotype was picked up many times. The genes are TRBV6-1 and TRBJ1-3; 7 bases map to TRBD1. Germline trimming cut 6 bases from V and 0 bases from J; bases unmatched to any gene: 5. Germline CDR1 and CDR2: MNHNS and SASEGT. This CDR3 is built from 15 residues. CDR3 coding DNA: TGTGCCAGCAGCCAGGGACAGACCTCTGGAAACACCATATATTTT. Translation gives CASSQGQTSGNTIYF.

There are many counts of this clonotype. The chain employs TRBV5-1 and TRBJ1-2; no clear D. Germline CDR1 and CDR2: SGHRS and YFSETQ. The V end was cut by 4 bases, the J end by 5 bases, with 15 bases between. The CDR3 contains 14 residues. The CDR3 nucleotides read TGCGCCAGCAGCGCGGACTCGCAAATTTATGGCTACACCTTC. This encodes CASSADSQIYGYTF. Combining the CDR3 with reference TRBV5-1 and TRBJ1-2 gives the whole variable domain KAGVTQTPRYLIKTRGQQVTLSCSPISGHRSVSWYQQTPGQGLQFLFEYFSETQRNKGNFPGRFSGRQFSNSRSEMNVSTLELGDSALYLCASSADSQIYGYTFGSGTRLTVV.

This clonotype was seen many times. The chain combines TRBV20-1 with TRBJ1-2; no firm D call. CDR3 length: 12 amino acids. The V gene's germline CDR1 is DFQATT and CDR2 SNEGSKA (reference sequence). V was cut by 2 bases and J by 6 bases, with 10 bases left in between. CDR3: CSARQRLDGYTF. The CDR3 nucleotides are TGCAGTGCTAGACAAAGACTAGATGGCTACACCTTC.

This clonotype was found many times. The rearrangement uses TRBV6-9 and TRBJ2-7, with TRBD1 matching over 8 bases. The CDR3 covers 13 residues. The germline CDR1 and CDR2 sequences are MNHGY and SVAAGI. The junction had 3 bases not matched to a gene; V was cut back by 3 bases and J by 5 bases. The CDR3 sequence: CASSYQGAHEQYF. In DNA form, the CDR3 reads TGTGCCAGCAGTTACCAGGGGGCCCACGAGCAGTACTTC.

This clonotype was detected ten times or more. This chain uses TRBV7-9 with TRBJ2-3, with 7 bases aligning to TRBD1. The CDR3 is made up of 20 amino acids. Germline V lookup: CDR1 SEHNR, CDR2 FQNEAQ (reference sequence). Trimming took 1 base from V and 6 from J; bases not matched to a gene: 22. The DNA for the CDR3 is TGTGCCAGCAGCTTAGAATTAGGGTCAGGAGACCTTTTCAGGGGGGATACGCAGTATTTT. Translating gives CASSLELGSGDLFRGDTQYF. Filled out from reference TRBV7-9 and TRBJ2-3, the complete variable domain reads DTGVSQNPRHKITKRGQNVTFRCDPISEHNRLYWYRQTLGQGPEFLTYFQNEAQLEKSRLLSDRFSAERPKGSFSTLEIQRTEQGDSAMYLCASSLELGSGDLFRGDTQYFGPGTRLTVL.

This clonotype was observed many times. This chain connects TRBV11-3 to TRBJ2-7; unclear D gene. CDR1 is SGHNT, CDR2 YENEEA, per germline. V was pared by 1 base and J by 3 bases, with 13 bases between. The length of the CDR3 is 15 residues. The CDR3, as DNA: TGTGCCAGCAGCTTAGGAGTTGGCTTAAACTACGAGCAGTACTTC. It translates to CASSLGVGLNYEQYF.

V is TRBV24-1 and J is TRBJ2-7, with D unclear. This CDR3 contains 12 residues. V was shortened by 9 bases and J by 0 bases, with 8 bases between the two germline ends. Germline V gene lookup returns CDR1 KGHDR and CDR2 SFDVKD. This CDR3 reads CATSSSSYEQYF. DNA for the CDR3: TGTGCCACCTCTAGTAGCTCCTACGAGCAGTACTTC.

This clonotype was seen ten or more times. This rearrangement joins TRBV20-1 to TRBJ2-5; D may correspond to TRBD1 or TRBD2 (7 bases each). The CDR3 is 16 residues long. V was cut by 6 bases and J by 1 base, with 21 bases left in between. Germline CDR1 is DFQATT and CDR2 is SNEGSKA (reference sequence). CDR3 in DNA: TGCAGTGCCGCATATTCTTCAGGGGGGGGCCAAGAGACCCAGTACTTC. Protein product: CSAAYSSGGGQETQYF.

The chain combines TRBV19 with TRBJ2-2; TRBD1 matches at 11 bases. J gave up 5 bases and V 6 bases, and 5 bases lay outside the gene matches. Germline values: CDR1 LNHDA, CDR2 SQIVND (reference sequence). CDR3 length: 15 residues. CDR3 sequence reads: CASRGQGDRTGELFF. CDR3 DNA sequence: TGTGCCAGTAGGGGACAGGGGGATCGGACCGGGGAGCTGTTTTTT.

This clonotype showed up many times. V gene TRBV6-1 combines with J gene TRBJ2-7, with TRBD1 matching 9 bases. With 8 bases clipped from V and 3 bases from J, the junction kept 5 bases outside the gene matches. Looked up from germline, CDR1 is MNHNS and CDR2 is SASEGT. The length of the CDR3 is 13 residues. CDR3 loop: CASGTGRNYEQYF. CDR3 nucleotide sequence: TGTGCCAGCGGGACAGGGAGGAACTACGAGCAGTACTTC.